The 19 T cell receptor beta chains listed next were all sequenced from one sample in a study of T cell clones after liver transplantation. The table came from immunoSEQ multiplex PCR; TCRdb's copy has only in-frame clones and leaves some out. The repertoire holds tens of thousands of clones, with around 70% as singletons. The sample was CD4+ T cells from blood, taken at the 22-month timepoint. The receptors originated from a human patient who received a liver transplant. Some T cells may trace back to the graft donor.

The chain couples TRBV18 to TRBJ1-2; 8 nucleotides match TRBD1. This CDR3 has 13 residues. V lost 5 bases to trimming and J lost 7 bases; unmatched junction nucleotides: 6. Germline CDR1 reads KGHSH; CDR2 reads LQKENI. CDR3 nucleotides: TGTGCCAGCTCATCCGGACAGGGCACTGGCTACACCTTC. Translated: CASSSGQGTGYTF.

The sample holds a few counts of this clone. This chain uses TRBV5-1 with TRBJ2-1; tentative D call: TRBD1 (5 bases). V was shortened by 0 bases and J by 5 bases, with 12 bases between the two germline ends. The CDR3 has 15 residues. Germline V gene lookup returns CDR1 SGHRS and CDR2 YFSETQ. The CDR3 loop reads CASSLVRASHNEQFF. Written as DNA, the CDR3 is TGCGCCAGCAGCTTGGTCAGGGCGAGCCACAATGAGCAGTTCTTC.

The DNA of the CDR3 is TGCGCCAGCAGCTTGGGGGTCCGGGTCTCCTACGAGCAGTACTTC. Its translation: CASSLGVRVSYEQYF. This chain joins TRBV5-1 and TRBJ2-7; D is uncertain. The germline V and J ends were trimmed by 0 bases and 0 bases, with 10 bases remaining between them. This CDR3 comprises 15 residues. Germline V gene data show CDR1 as SGHRS and CDR2 as YFSETQ.

The J gene is TRBJ1-1, the V gene TRBV5-4, with 9 bases identical to TRBD1. The ends lost 0 bases at V and 6 bases at J; junction bases unmatched: 12. CDR3 length equals 17 residues. Germline CDR1 is SGHNT and CDR2 is YYREEE (reference sequence). CDR3 loop: CASSLGTPGTGKAEAFF. The DNA for the CDR3 is TGTGCCAGCAGCTTGGGAACCCCCGGGACAGGGAAAGCTGAAGCTTTCTTT.

This chain uses TRBV10-3 with TRBJ2-7; tentatively, D is TRBD2 (6 bases). Germline V gives CDR1 ENHRY, CDR2 SYGVKD. The V gene lost 2 bases and the J gene lost 11 bases, with 13 bases spanning the gap. The CDR3 loop spans 12 amino acids. The chain's CDR3 is CAISEAPGAEYF. CDR3 in DNA: TGTGCCATCAGTGAGGCACCGGGAGCGGAGTACTTC.

This clone turned up a few times. This chain joins TRBV30 and TRBJ1-2; D is ambiguous. This CDR3 has 13 amino acids. Germline V CDR1 and CDR2: GTSNPN, SVGIG (reference sequence). V was clipped by 0 bases and J by 7 bases, with 12 bases between them. This chain's CDR3 is CAWSVQSGGGYTF. The CDR3 DNA sequence: TGTGCCTGGAGTGTCCAAAGCGGTGGTGGCTACACCTTC.

This clone was seen more than once but under ten times. CDR3 amino acids: CAISRTPYEQYF. The DNA for the CDR3 is TGTGCCATCAGCAGGACTCCTTACGAGCAGTACTTC. The J gene is TRBJ2-7, the V gene TRBV10-3, with D possibly being TRBD2 (5 bases). The CDR3 contains 12 residues. In germline, CDR1 is ENHRY, CDR2 SYGVKD. Trimming pared 6 bases from V and 4 bases from J, leaving 10 bases between.

The chain links TRBV7-9 to TRBJ1-6, with 7 bases matching TRBD1. From germline, CDR1 is SEHNR and CDR2 FQNEAQ (reference sequence). This CDR3 contains 14 residues. V gave up 3 bases and J gave up 9 bases; unmatched junction bases: 5. CDR3 nucleotide sequence: TGTGCCAGCAGCTTTGGGACAGATGGTTCACCCCTCCACTTT. Protein: CASSFGTDGSPLHF.

The gene calls are TRBV7-2 and TRBJ1-1, with 9 nucleotides matching TRBD1. The CDR3 is 15 residues long. V gave up 1 base and J gave up 5 bases; unmatched junction bases: 5. The germline V gene encodes CDR1 SGHTA and CDR2 FQGNSA. CDR3 coding DNA: TGTGCCAGCAGCTTAGACAGGGGGCCGAGGACTGAAGCTTTCTTT. It translates to CASSLDRGPRTEAFF. Together with reference TRBV7-2 and TRBJ1-1, the CDR3 gives the full variable domain: GAGVSQSPSNKVTEKGKDVELRCDPISGHTALYWYRQSLGQGLEFLIYFQGNSAPDKSGLPSDRFSAERTGGSVSTLTIQRTQQEDSAVYLCASSLDRGPRTEAFFGQGTRLTVV.

The chain joins TRBV11-2 to TRBJ1-1; no firm D call. Germline V lookup: CDR1 SGHAT, CDR2 FQNNGV. Deletions cut 1 base from V and 3 bases from J, with 3 bases between. The length of the CDR3 is 12 residues. This CDR3 reads CASSLVYTEAFF. The CDR3 DNA reads as TGTGCCAGCAGCTTAGTTTACACTGAAGCTTTCTTT.

The chain uses TRBV6-6 and TRBJ2-1; 10 nucleotides match TRBD2. The CDR3 length is 16 residues. Germline V CDR1 and CDR2: MNHNY, SVGAGI (reference sequence). After removal of 2 bases from V and 7 bases from J, the junction contained 8 bases not matched to a gene. The DNA for the CDR3 is TGTGCCAGCAGTTACCCTACTAGCGGGGTCATAAATGAGCAGTTCTTC. This codes for CASSYPTSGVINEQFF.

The rearrangement links TRBV19 to TRBJ2-1, with D hard to call. CDR1 LNHDA and CDR2 SQIVND come from the germline V gene (reference sequence). The CDR3 extends over 13 amino acids. V shed 4 bases and J shed 2 bases, with 6 bases lying between them. In nucleotides, the CDR3 is TGTGCCAGTAGTAGAGGAACCTACAATGAGCAGTTCTTC. This encodes CASSRGTYNEQFF.

The chain recombines TRBV15 with TRBJ1-1, with D tentatively TRBD1 (5 bases). Trimming took 1 base from V and 0 from J, leaving 6 bases between them. This CDR3 spans 14 amino acids. The germline gives CDR1 LNHNV, CDR2 YYDKDF (reference sequence). The CDR3 sequence is CATSRGGLNTEAFF. CDR3 bases: TGTGCCACCAGCAGAGGGGGGTTGAACACTGAAGCTTTCTTT.

The chain employs TRBV25-1 and TRBJ2-2, with 9 nucleotides matching TRBD1. Germline V lookup: CDR1 MGHDK, CDR2 SYGVNS. Trimming took 4 bases from V and 1 from J; bases not matched to a gene: 7. There are 17 residues in the CDR3. The CDR3 here is CASSASWGQGNTGELFF. The CDR3 DNA reads TGTGCCAGCAGTGCCTCATGGGGACAGGGGAACACCGGGGAGCTGTTTTTT.

This clone was found a few times. The rearrangement joins TRBV6-1 to TRBJ1-5; no clear D. Germline CDR1 MNHNS, CDR2 SASEGT. The CDR3 is 12 residues long. V was shortened by 3 bases and J by 0 bases, with 0 bases between the two germline ends. This CDR3 reads CASSDSNQPQHF. The CDR3, as DNA: TGTGCCAGCAGTGATAGCAATCAGCCCCAGCATTTT.

The rearrangement uses TRBV19 and TRBJ1-5; no clear D. The CDR3 length is 13 residues. Germline CDR1 LNHDA, CDR2 SQIVND (reference sequence). The V gene lost 4 bases and the J gene lost 3 bases, with 7 bases spanning the gap. In DNA, the CDR3 is TGTGCCAGTAGTAACAGCCTCAATCAGCCCCAGCATTTT. Amino acids: CASSNSLNQPQHF.

V gene TRBV30 combines with J gene TRBJ1-5, with D perhaps matching TRBD1 (5 bases). This CDR3 comprises 12 residues. V was cut by 8 bases and J by 2 bases, with 10 bases left in between. Germline CDR1 and CDR2: GTSNPN and SVGIG (reference sequence). Here the CDR3 DNA reads TGTGCCGGGGACTATGGCAATCAGCCCCAGCATTTT. It translates to CAGDYGNQPQHF.

CDR3 nucleotides: TGTGCCAGTAGTATACGGACGGTGAACACTGAAGCTTTCTTT. It codes for CASSIRTVNTEAFF. V usage is TRBV19 and J usage is TRBJ1-1; D gene uncertain. Trimming left V 2 bases short and J 0 bases short, with 7 bases between. Germline loops: CDR1 LNHDA, CDR2 SQIVND (reference sequence). The CDR3 contains 14 residues.

The chain is built from TRBV5-1 and TRBJ2-3; 8 bases agree with TRBD1. The CDR3 contains 15 residues. Trimming took 4 bases from V and 4 from J; bases not matched to a gene: 8. The germline V gene encodes CDR1 SGHRS and CDR2 YFSETQ. CDR3 loop: CASSREDRVADTQYF. In DNA form, the CDR3 reads TGCGCCAGCAGCAGAGAGGACAGGGTCGCAGATACGCAGTATTTT.